This T cell receptor beta chain was found in a study of blood T cell repertoires in COVID-19. Study context: The cDNA or gDNA used as material had been derived from T cells, B-cell-depleted T cells, or PBMCs.

The assay was immunoSEQ multiplex PCR, and TCRdb's table has in-frame clones only and misses some. The sample carries about 190,000 clones, around 73% recorded once. Per germline, CDR1 MNHNS and CDR2 SASEGT. V shed 2 bases and J shed 0 bases, with 4 bases lying between them. The CDR3 has 13 amino acids. Participants were aged 18 to 89 years, lived in over 20 US areas, and enrolled virtually. Assignment of participants to cohorts was predicated upon participant-reported clinical history. The origin of this receptor is a woman aged 45 to 65 who had recovered from COVID-19. The specimen sequenced was PBMCs or T cells enriched from blood (not recorded which). The rearrangement uses TRBV6-1 and TRBJ1-2; no clear D. For the CDR3, the DNA is TGTGCCAGCAGTGAACAGTCTAACTATGGCTACACCTTC. It specifies CASSEQSNYGYTF.